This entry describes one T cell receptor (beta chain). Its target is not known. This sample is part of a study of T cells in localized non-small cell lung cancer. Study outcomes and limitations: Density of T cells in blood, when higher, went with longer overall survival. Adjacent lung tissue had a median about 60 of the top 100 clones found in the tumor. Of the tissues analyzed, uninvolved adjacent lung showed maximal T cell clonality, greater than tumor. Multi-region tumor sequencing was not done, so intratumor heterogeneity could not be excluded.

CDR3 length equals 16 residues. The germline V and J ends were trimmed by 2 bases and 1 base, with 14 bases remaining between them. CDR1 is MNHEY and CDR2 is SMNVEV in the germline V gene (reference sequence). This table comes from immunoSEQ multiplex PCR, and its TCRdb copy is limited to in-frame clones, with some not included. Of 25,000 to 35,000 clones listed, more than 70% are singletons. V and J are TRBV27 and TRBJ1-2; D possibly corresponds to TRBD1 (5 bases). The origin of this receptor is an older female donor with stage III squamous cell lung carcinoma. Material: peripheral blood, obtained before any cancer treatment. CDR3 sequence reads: CASSLNGTPGNYGYTF. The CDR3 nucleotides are TGTGCCAGCAGTTTAAACGGGACTCCGGGTAACTATGGCTACACCTTC.